These 7 T cell receptor beta chains were all obtained from the same sample, sequenced in a study of T cell responses to AZD1222 COVID-19 vaccine. Repertoires were generated with immunoSEQ multiplex PCR, while TCRdb's copy carries only in-frame clones and drops some. Of around 58,000 clones in the sample, approximately 82% are singletons; the top ten hold approximately 20%. Sequences were derived from peripheral blood, sampled on day 0 of AZD1222 vaccination. These receptors were collected from an adult in good health.

V and J are TRBV27 and TRBJ1-2; unclear D gene. The CDR3 spans 15 residues. Looked up from germline, CDR1 is MNHEY and CDR2 is SMNVEV (reference sequence). The germline V and J ends were trimmed by 5 bases and 4 bases, with 17 bases remaining between them. DNA of the CDR3: TGTGCCAGCAGTAAAATGGAGGGAGTGGGCTATGGCTACACCTTC. Its protein product is CASSKMEGVGYGYTF.

V gene TRBV19 combines with J gene TRBJ1-1; tentative D call: TRBD1 (6 bases). The germline gives CDR1 LNHDA, CDR2 SQIVND (reference sequence). V was clipped by 6 bases and J by 6 bases, with 17 bases between them. CDR3 size: 14 residues. This CDR3 is CASRQQGGPPEAFF. Here the CDR3 DNA reads TGTGCCAGTAGACAACAGGGAGGGCCTCCTGAAGCTTTCTTT.

The chain uses TRBV5-4 and TRBJ2-3; D possibly corresponds to TRBD1 (6 bases). The germline V gene has CDR1 SGHNT and CDR2 YYREEE (reference sequence). The CDR3 totals 15 residues. The V end was cut by 4 bases, the J end by 5 bases, with 17 bases between. As DNA, the CDR3 is TGTGCCAGCAGCCAACTCACAGGGTCGGGAGATACGCAGTATTTT. It specifies CASSQLTGSGDTQYF.

V gene TRBV1 combines with J gene TRBJ2-7; the D segment call TRBD1 is taken from the table without a DNA check. TRBV1 is shown as a pseudogene. CDR3 size: 16 residues. The CDR3: CTSSQGYPPRPYEQYF. The CDR3 DNA reads as TGCACCAGCAGCCAAGGGTATCCACCCAGGCCCTACGAGCAGTACTTC.

This chain connects TRBV6-2 or TRBV6-3 to TRBJ1-1; D unresolved. The germline V gene has CDR1 MNHEY and CDR2 SVGEGT. CDR3 length: 14 amino acids. V lost 2 bases, J lost 3 bases, and 10 bases lay in between. This CDR3 is CASSYQTRDTEAFF. CDR3 bases: TGTGCCAGCAGTTACCAGACAAGGGACACTGAAGCTTTCTTT.

The chain links TRBV27 to TRBJ1-5; TRBD1 matches at 7 bases. Germline V lookup: CDR1 MNHEY, CDR2 SMNVEV (reference sequence). This CDR3 is built from 15 residues. Trimming cost V 6 bases and J 6 bases; bases outside gene matches: 11. CDR3: CASSPLPGGGQPQHF. The CDR3 region has the DNA TGTGCCAGCAGCCCCCTTCCAGGGGGAGGTCAGCCCCAGCATTTT.

This clone has more than one count but fewer than ten. Written as DNA, the CDR3 is TGTGCCAGTAGTATAGGACTCGCAGATACGCAGTATTTT. Translating gives CASSIGLADTQYF. The chain has TRBV19 and TRBJ2-3; D unresolved. Germline assignment: CDR1 LNHDA and CDR2 SQIVND (reference sequence). This CDR3 is built from 13 residues. The V and J ends lost 1 base and 4 bases respectively, with 6 bases between them.